The source of this TCR beta chain is a study of shared clonotypes between healthy human individuals. Turning to the study itself: There were three CD4 naive, three CD4 memory, two CD8 naive and one CD8 memory plates per donor.

The study's findings and limits: Among non-shared clonotypes, generation probabilities were lower than among those shared by all four donors. Sampling involved blood alone; tissue repertoires likely differ.

The trim removed 1 base at V and 7 bases at J, leaving 9 bases unmatched. Germline CDR1 SEHNR, CDR2 FQNEAQ (reference sequence). This CDR3 spans 16 amino acids. TCRdb's copy holds only in-frame clones and misses some; the assay was immunoSEQ multiplex PCR. The top ten clones hold about 0.45% of a sample with about 1.5 million clones, 95% to 99% of them seen once. A word on this clone: Its specificity is not known.

In the CD4+ fraction, cells were divided into CD45RA+ naive and CD45RA-negative memory subsets. The sequencing sample was made of naive CD4+ T cells sorted from blood. As for subset: CD45RA+ positively selected. This chain connects TRBV7-9 to TRBJ1-4; 7 nucleotides match TRBD1. The receptor was derived from a man in his thirties or forties in good health. The CDR3 region is CASSLGDSPWGEKLFF. The CDR3 DNA is TGTGCCAGCAGCTTAGGGGACAGCCCCTGGGGTGAAAAACTGTTTTTT.